Listed here are 30 T cell receptor beta chains from one sample, sequenced in a study of cytomegalovirus exposure and HLA in healthy donors (dated by TCRdb to about 2017). The library was built by means of the immunoSEQ multiplex PCR assay. For the multiplex PCR, a mixture combining 60 forward primers for TCR Vbeta segments and 13 reverse primers for TCR Jbeta segments was used. TCRdb carries this immuneACCESS record with in-frame sequences only. Its versions omit some clonotypes, under half of them owing to an unresolved V gene in the studies checked, with the rest unexplained. Recorded for this sample are about 110,000 clones; under 85% of them occurred a single time. The ten largest clones capture 8.4% of the sample. Sequencing was performed on PBMCs. The receptors shown here come from a man in his forties in good health and CMV-seronegative.

The CDR3 spells CASSLQQGYSYNEQFF. In nucleotides, the CDR3 is TGTGCCAGCAGCTTACAACAGGGGTACTCCTACAATGAGCAGTTCTTC. V usage is TRBV5-4 and J usage is TRBJ2-1; 7 bases are shared with TRBD1. V lost 2 bases, J lost 0 bases, and 5 bases stayed unmatched. This CDR3 is 16 amino acids long. The germline V gene encodes CDR1 SGHNT and CDR2 YYREEE (reference sequence).

This chain connects TRBV4-1 to TRBJ2-5, with TRBD2 as a possible D gene (6 bases). Looked up from germline, CDR1 is MGHRA and CDR2 is YSYEKL. Between the trimmed V and J ends, which lost 1 base and 5 bases, there was a span of 17 bases. The CDR3 is 16 residues long. Here the CDR3 reads CASSQGWAGIGETQYF. The CDR3, as DNA: TGCGCCAGCAGCCAAGGGTGGGCGGGGATCGGGGAGACCCAGTACTTC.

This clone was observed a few times. The V call is TRBV5-6, the J call TRBJ2-2, with TRBD2 matching 10 bases. Unmatched junction bases numbered 2, after V lost 2 bases and J lost 1 base. This CDR3 is 16 amino acids long. Germline-derived CDR1 and CDR2 are SGHDT and YYEEEE. CDR3 amino acids: CASSLRLAGNTGELFF. CDR3 bases: TGTGCCAGCAGCTTACGACTAGCGGGGAACACCGGGGAGCTGTTTTTT.

J is TRBJ2-1 and V is TRBV30; 16 positions agree with TRBD2. Germline V gives CDR1 GTSNPN, CDR2 SVGIG (reference sequence). V was pared by 7 bases and J by 12 bases, with 9 bases of the junction left unmatched. The CDR3 totals 14 residues. CDR3 sequence reads: CASPGLAGGLRQFF. Here the CDR3 DNA reads TGTGCCTCACCGGGACTAGCGGGGGGGTTAAGGCAGTTCTTC.

This chain connects TRBV4-1 to TRBJ2-5, with 7 positions matching TRBD1. The CDR3 sequence is 15 residues long. Per germline, CDR1 MGHRA and CDR2 YSYEKL. V lost 4 bases, J lost 5 bases, and 10 bases stayed unmatched. CDR3 region: CASSPSRGRLETQYF. Here the CDR3 DNA reads TGCGCCAGCAGCCCCTCGAGGGGGCGTCTGGAGACCCAGTACTTC.

The V and J genes are TRBV18 and TRBJ2-7, with TRBD1 matching 7 bases. The CDR3 runs 15 residues. Losses at the gene ends were 1 base for V and 7 bases for J; bases not matched to a gene: 10. Looked up from germline, CDR1 is KGHSH and CDR2 is LQKENI. The CDR3 protein is CASSPLPTGRGEQYF. In DNA form, the CDR3 reads TGTGCCAGCTCACCACTACCGACAGGGCGAGGAGAGCAGTACTTC. The whole variable domain, filled in from reference TRBV18 and TRBJ2-7, reads NAGVMQNPRHLVRRRGQEARLRCSPMKGHSHVYWYRQLPEEGLKFMVYLQKENIIDESGMPKERFSAEFPKEGPSILRIQQVVRGDSAAYFCASSPLPTGRGEQYFGPGTRLTVT.

The CDR3: CASSSSWEGAYEQYF. The CDR3 DNA sequence: TGTGCCAGCAGCTCCTCTTGGGAGGGAGCCTACGAGCAGTACTTC. The chain employs TRBV7-9 and TRBJ2-7; 7 positions agree with TRBD2. The V and J ends lost 4 bases and 2 bases, in that order; junction bases with no gene match: 8. CDR3 length: 15 amino acids. Germline values: CDR1 SEHNR, CDR2 FQNEAQ (reference sequence).

The rearrangement uses TRBV7-2 and TRBJ2-7, with 8 positions matching TRBD1. This CDR3 comprises 12 residues. Germline V CDR1 and CDR2: SGHTA, FQGNSA. V lost 3 bases and J lost 5; bases outside the gene matches: 0. The CDR3 DNA reads as TGTGCCAGCAGCTTGACAGGGGACGAGCAGTACTTC. Protein product: CASSLTGDEQYF. Filled out from reference TRBV7-2 and TRBJ2-7, the complete variable domain reads GAGVSQSPSNKVTEKGKDVELRCDPISGHTALYWYRQSLGQGLEFLIYFQGNSAPDKSGLPSDRFSAERTGGSVSTLTIQRTQQEDSAVYLCASSLTGDEQYFGPGTRLTVT.

V usage is TRBV10-1 and J usage is TRBJ1-2, with 7 nucleotides matching TRBD1. The CDR3 is 16 residues long. V lost 8 bases, J lost 2 bases, and 14 bases stayed unmatched. Germline CDR1 and CDR2: WNHNN and SYGVQD (reference sequence). The CDR3 DNA is TGCGCCAGCCGGGGGGGGACAGACCGATACAACTATGGCTACACCTTC. It is translated as CASRGGTDRYNYGYTF.

This rearrangement joins TRBV7-2 to TRBJ1-1; D call uncertain. The ends were cut back, 1 base at V and 4 bases at J, with 10 bases in the middle. This CDR3 is built from 14 residues. The germline CDR1 and CDR2 sequences are SGHTA and FQGNSA. The CDR3 DNA follows: TGTGCCAGCAGCTTAGGATCGTCCGGCACTGAAGCTTTCTTT. Encoded protein: CASSLGSSGTEAFF.

The rearrangement joins TRBV2 to TRBJ2-7, with TRBD2 as a possible D gene (6 bases). V lost 6 bases and J lost 6, with 18 bases in between. There are 14 residues in the CDR3. CDR1 is SNHLY and CDR2 is FYNNEI in the germline V gene. The CDR3: CASSRTPTRGEQYF. As DNA, the CDR3 is TGTGCCAGCAGCCGTACGCCGACTAGGGGCGAGCAGTACTTC.

The chain couples TRBV19 to TRBJ2-1; 7 bases fit TRBD1. Germline trimming cut 8 bases from V and 3 bases from J; bases unmatched to any gene: 1. This CDR3 contains 12 residues. The V gene's germline CDR1 is LNHDA and CDR2 SQIVND (reference sequence). Written as DNA, the CDR3 is TGTGCCAGTGGGGACAGCTACAATGAGCAGTTCTTC. Protein sequence: CASGDSYNEQFF.

The chain couples TRBV18 to TRBJ2-5; weak D call: TRBD1 (5 bases). The germline gives CDR1 KGHSH, CDR2 LQKENI. The CDR3 contains 13 residues. V shed 0 bases and J shed 5 bases, with 7 bases lying between them. CDR3 coding DNA: TGTGCCAGCTCACCACCCTCAGGGGAGACCCAGTACTTC. Its translation is CASSPPSGETQYF.

The chain is built from TRBV5-1 and TRBJ2-3; D might be TRBD2 (5 bases). Between the trimmed V and J ends, which lost 4 bases and 6 bases, there was a span of 12 bases. This CDR3 comprises 13 residues. The germline V gene encodes CDR1 SGHRS and CDR2 YFSETQ. CDR3 protein: CASSASPGDTQYF. The CDR3 DNA is TGCGCCAGCAGCGCTAGCCCCGGGGATACGCAGTATTTT.

The chain combines TRBV5-1 with TRBJ2-5, with 16 bases fitting TRBD2. After removal of 3 bases from V and 3 bases from J, the junction contained 11 bases not matched to a gene. The CDR3 spans 19 residues. CDR1 and CDR2 from the germline V gene are SGHRS and YFSETQ. CDR3: CASSSNHPGLAGGKETQYF. The CDR3 coding sequence is TGCGCCAGCAGCTCAAACCACCCGGGACTAGCGGGGGGGAAAGAGACCCAGTACTTC. The entire variable domain, with the rest obtained from reference TRBV5-1 and TRBJ2-5, is as follows: KAGVTQTPRYLIKTRGQQVTLSCSPISGHRSVSWYQQTPGQGLQFLFEYFSETQRNKGNFPGRFSGRQFSNSRSEMNVSTLELGDSALYLCASSSNHPGLAGGKETQYFGPGTRLLVL.

The chain uses TRBV4-2 and TRBJ1-2; the match to TRBD1 covers 10 bases. CDR3 length equals 16 residues. CDR1 LGHNA and CDR2 YNFKEQ come from the germline V gene. The V gene end was trimmed by 0 bases and the J gene end by 5 bases; junction bases not matched to a gene: 6. The CDR3 spells CASSQDPGGQGYGYTF. The CDR3 DNA sequence: TGTGCCAGCAGCCAAGATCCGGGGGGACAGGGGTATGGCTACACCTTC.

V gene TRBV7-2 combines with J gene TRBJ2-1; 11 bases agree with TRBD2. The junction had 6 bases not matched to a gene; V was cut back by 1 base and J by 7 bases. The CDR3 is 16 amino acids. Germline CDR1 SGHTA, CDR2 FQGNSA. The CDR3 spells CASSLDFLAGGNEQFF. CDR3 nucleotides: TGTGCCAGCAGCTTAGACTTTCTAGCGGGGGGAAATGAGCAGTTCTTC.

The chain has TRBV29-1 and TRBJ2-3, with D unclear. The V end lost 5 bases, the J end lost 2 bases, and 5 bases lay between the germline ends. CDR1 is SQVTM and CDR2 is ANQGSEA in the germline V gene. The CDR3 sequence is 11 residues long. DNA of the CDR3: TGCAGCGTTAGCAACACAGATACGCAGTATTTT. Translated, it gives CSVSNTDTQYF.

This clone was counted between two and nine times. This chain connects TRBV9 to TRBJ1-1; D ambiguous. CDR3 size: 15 residues. The germline gives CDR1 SGDLS, CDR2 YYNGEE. Trimming pared 4 bases from V and 3 bases from J, leaving 16 bases between. CDR3 in DNA: TGTGCCAGCAGCCGGGAACCAAGAAGGGACACTGAAGCTTTCTTT. Its translation: CASSREPRRDTEAFF. Full variable domain (remainder filled in from reference TRBV9 and TRBJ1-1): DSGVTQTPKHLITATGQRVTLRCSPRSGDLSVYWYQQSLDQGLQFLIQYYNGEERAKGNILERFSAQQFPDLHSELNLSSLELGDSALYFCASSREPRRDTEAFFGQGTRLTVV.

The sample holds one count of this clone. This chain uses TRBV18 with TRBJ1-1, with 9 nucleotides matching TRBD1. This CDR3 has 16 residues. Germline V gene data show CDR1 as KGHSH and CDR2 as LQKENI. With 3 bases clipped from V and 4 bases from J, the junction kept 9 bases outside the gene matches. The CDR3 DNA sequence: TGTGCCAGCTCACCCGTACAGGGGGCTAGTATCACTGAAGCTTTCTTT. Its translation: CASSPVQGASITEAFF.

The V gene is TRBV5-5, the J gene TRBJ1-5; no firm D call. V lost 3 bases, J lost 2 bases, and 21 bases lay in between. CDR3 size: 18 residues. Germline V gene sequence: CDR1 SGHKS, CDR2 YYEKEE (reference sequence). The CDR3 coding sequence is TGTGCCAGCAGCTGGGCGCCCCGGACTTCTTCGGGCAATCAGCCCCAGCATTTT. Translated, it gives CASSWAPRTSSGNQPQHF.

CDR3 region: CASSLQEGKKLFF. The CDR3 nucleotides are TGTGCCAGCAGTTTACAGGAGGGCAAAAAACTGTTTTTT. This chain uses TRBV27 with TRBJ1-4, with D unclear. The germline V gene has CDR1 MNHEY and CDR2 SMNVEV (reference sequence). CDR3 length: 13 residues. Trimming pared 2 bases from V and 9 bases from J, leaving 10 bases between.

The chain employs TRBV27 and TRBJ1-5; the D is unclear. Trimming cost V 0 bases and J 2 bases, with 11 bases left between them. This CDR3 is 16 amino acids long. Germline V gene data show CDR1 as MNHEY and CDR2 as SMNVEV (reference sequence). The CDR3 nucleotides are TGTGCCAGCAGTTTATCCGGCGGGAGAGGCAATCAGCCCCAGCATTTT. Protein product: CASSLSGGRGNQPQHF.

The table lists this clone with a count of one. The chain links TRBV27 to TRBJ2-7; no reliable D call. This CDR3 has 13 residues. V was trimmed by 3 bases and J by 2 bases, leaving 8 bases between them. Looked up from germline, CDR1 is MNHEY and CDR2 is SMNVEV (reference sequence). Here the CDR3 reads CASSFGRTYEQYF. DNA of the CDR3: TGTGCCAGCAGTTTCGGCAGGACCTACGAGCAGTACTTC.

This clone is a singleton in its sample. The V and J genes are TRBV29-1 and TRBJ2-1; 8 bases align to TRBD2. From germline, CDR1 is SQVTM and CDR2 ANQGSEA. V gave up 6 bases and J gave up 2 bases; unmatched junction bases: 12. The CDR3 totals 16 residues. CDR3 nucleotides: TGCAGCGTCGACATGTCGGGGGGGTTGACCTACAATGAGCAGTTCTTC. Residues: CSVDMSGGLTYNEQFF.

V usage is TRBV4-1 and J usage is TRBJ2-7; TRBD2 agrees at 11 bases. This CDR3 is 14 amino acids long. The junction had 2 bases not matched to a gene; V was cut back by 1 base and J by 6 bases. Germline V lookup: CDR1 MGHRA, CDR2 YSYEKL. The DNA of the CDR3 is TGCGCCAGCAGCCAAGGGACTAGCGGGTGCGAGCAGTACTTC. Translating gives CASSQGTSGCEQYF.

The V and J genes are TRBV4-1 and TRBJ2-7, with D tentatively TRBD1 (6 bases). The CDR3 covers 15 residues. Deletions cut 0 bases from V and 3 bases from J, with 12 bases between. The germline V gene encodes CDR1 MGHRA and CDR2 YSYEKL. In nucleotides, the CDR3 is TGCGCCAGCAGCCAAGATACCGGGACAAGCTACGAGCAGTACTTC. Translating gives CASSQDTGTSYEQYF.

The V gene is TRBV4-3, the J gene TRBJ1-2; a weak D match, TRBD1 (6 bases). Germline V gene data show CDR1 as LGHNA and CDR2 as YSLEER. The length of the CDR3 is 16 residues. The V and J ends lost 4 bases and 5 bases respectively, with 20 bases between them. The CDR3 reads CASSPVPSARGYGYTF. The CDR3 DNA reads as TGCGCCAGCAGCCCCGTTCCGAGCGCCAGGGGATATGGCTACACCTTC.

The V call is TRBV15, the J call TRBJ1-5; D is uncertain. The germline V and J ends were trimmed by 3 bases and 4 bases, with 13 bases remaining between them. Germline V gene sequence: CDR1 LNHNV, CDR2 YYDKDF (reference sequence). The CDR3 runs 15 residues. CDR3 nucleotides: TGTGCCACCAGCAGGGGAAATCGGGAAAATCAGCCCCAGCATTTT. Translating it yields CATSRGNRENQPQHF. Based on the CDR3 plus reference TRBV15 and TRBJ1-5, the full variable domain is DAMVIQNPRYQVTQFGKPVTLSCSQTLNHNVMYWYQQKSSQAPKLLFHYYDKDFNNEADTPDNFQSRRPNTSFCFLDIRSPGLGDTAMYLCATSRGNRENQPQHFGDGTRLSIL.

This rearrangement joins TRBV29-1 to TRBJ1-1, with D possibly being TRBD1 (5 bases). V was cut by 4 bases and J by 3 bases, with 15 bases left in between. This CDR3 has 14 residues. Germline-derived CDR1 and CDR2 are SQVTM and ANQGSEA. CDR3 nucleotide sequence: TGCAGCGTTGGGGGCCATGCCTGGGACACTGAAGCTTTCTTT. It codes for CSVGGHAWDTEAFF.